This TCR beta chain was sequenced for a study of patients and donors after allogeneic stem cell transplantation. The CDR3 loop spans 15 amino acids. The V gene's germline CDR1 is SGHTA and CDR2 FQGTGA. The germline V and J ends were trimmed by 5 bases and 5 bases, with 19 bases remaining between them. One entry per CDR3 protein results from TCRdb running MiXCR on the RT-PCR reads. There are about a million distinct CDR3 sequences in the sample; about a sixth occur only once, and roughly 6.4% lies in the top ten. Specimen: blood, either unsorted or a sorted T cell fraction (not recorded which). The TCR originated in a human donor who was either an allogeneic HSCT recipient or a stem cell or donor lymphocyte infusion donor (not recorded which). It is not recorded whose cells these are; they may come from a transplant donor. The genes are TRBV7-3 and TRBJ2-7, with D possibly TRBD2 on 5 matching bases. The CDR3 bases are TGTGCCAGCAGCCTCACTACTGGGAGAGCCCACGAGCAGTACTTC. It translates to CASSLTTGRAHEQYF.